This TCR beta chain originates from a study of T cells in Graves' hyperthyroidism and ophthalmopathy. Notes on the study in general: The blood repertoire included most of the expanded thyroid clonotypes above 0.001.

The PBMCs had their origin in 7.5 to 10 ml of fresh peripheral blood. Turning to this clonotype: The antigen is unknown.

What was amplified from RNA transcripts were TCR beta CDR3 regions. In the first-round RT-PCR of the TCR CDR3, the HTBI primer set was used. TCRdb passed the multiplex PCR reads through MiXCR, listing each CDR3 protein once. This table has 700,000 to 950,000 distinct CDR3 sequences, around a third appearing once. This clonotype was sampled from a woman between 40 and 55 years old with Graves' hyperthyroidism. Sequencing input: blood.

In DNA, the CDR3 is TGTGCCAGCAGCTTTGAGGGAGTAGCGGAGGCCCAGTACTTC. Its protein is CASSFEGVAEAQYF. The chain combines TRBV11-2 with TRBJ2-5, with D possibly matching TRBD2 (6 bases). With 3 bases removed from V and 9 bases from J, the gap between germline ends came to 17 bases. Germline CDR1 SGHAT, CDR2 FQNNGV. CDR3 size: 14 residues.